The sequence of this TCR beta chain was determined in a study of shared clonotypes between healthy human individuals. Across the study: Participating donors consisted of two women and a few men aged 18 to 49. Plates per donor: three CD4 naive, three CD4 memory, two CD8 naive, one CD8 memory.

Clones were read by immunoSEQ multiplex PCR, and TCRdb kept only the in-frame ones, dropping some. The data hold about 79,000 clones, with about 64% observed a single time. The source material was memory CD8+ T cells sorted from blood. Documented subset: CD45RO+ cells pooled with CCR7-negative TemRA cells. The sequence derives from a man aged 25-40 years in good health.

The CDR3 bases are TGTGCCACCAGCAGAGAAGGGGGTGGGAATGAAAAACTGTTTTTT. Translating it yields CATSREGGGNEKLFF. The rearrangement uses TRBV15 and TRBJ1-4; D possibly corresponds to TRBD1 (6 bases). Germline V CDR1 and CDR2: LNHNV, YYDKDF (reference sequence). The V end lost 0 bases, the J end lost 5 bases, and 10 bases lay between the germline ends. The CDR3 sequence is 15 residues long.